What follows are 22 T cell receptor beta chains derived from one specimen sequenced in a study of vaccination effects on CD4 cells after COVID-19. For these receptors, no antigen is known. Pools of viral peptides were used by the ViraFEST assay to expand antigen-specific CD4+ T cells ahead of sequencing. CD4+ T cells were isolated after nine to ten days of culture. A PCR test confirmed that the person had SARS-CoV-2 infection between March and December 2020. Profiled with immunoSEQ multiplex PCR; TCRdb holds only in-frame clones, not every one. Altogether some 40,000 clones are present, about three quarters being singletons, with the ten largest covering about a sixth. The material was CD4+ T cells from PBMCs cultured with HCoV-NL63 spike peptides, obtained before COVID-19 vaccination. These receptors were collected from a human donor who had a prior SARS-CoV-2 infection.

CDR3 protein: CASSLQGGQPQHF. Written as DNA, the CDR3 is TGTGCCAGCAGCTTACAGGGGGGTCAGCCCCAGCATTTT. J is TRBJ1-5 and V is TRBV7-9; TRBD1 agrees at 7 bases. Germline loops: CDR1 SEHNR, CDR2 FQNEAQ (reference sequence). J was trimmed by 6 bases and V by 2 bases; bases with no gene match: 1. This CDR3 has 13 amino acids.

The chain recombines TRBV5-1 with TRBJ1-1, with D unresolved. The length of the CDR3 is 14 residues. V lost 3 bases, J lost 0 bases, and 9 bases lay in between. Germline V gives CDR1 SGHRS, CDR2 YFSETQ. The CDR3 sequence is CASSYGVMNTEAFF. The CDR3 DNA reads as TGCGCCAGCAGCTACGGGGTCATGAACACTGAAGCTTTCTTT.

J is TRBJ2-5 and V is TRBV6-4; D may correspond to TRBD1 or TRBD2 (5 bases each). Trimming removed 2 bases from V and 4 bases from J, with 14 bases in between. The CDR3 has 15 residues. Germline assignment: CDR1 MRHNA and CDR2 SNTAGT. The chain's CDR3 is CASSDRDRRRETQYF. CDR3 nucleotides: TGTGCCAGCAGTGACAGGGACCGAAGGCGAGAGACCCAGTACTTC.

The chain carries TRBV9 and TRBJ2-2, with D tentatively TRBD2 (5 bases). V lost 2 bases, J lost 0 bases, and 8 bases lay in between. Germline CDR1 is SGDLS and CDR2 is YYNGEE. This CDR3 spans 15 amino acids. As DNA, the CDR3 is TGTGCCAGCAGCGTTGGAGGCTCGAACACCGGGGAGCTGTTTTTT. The encoded protein is CASSVGGSNTGELFF. The entire variable domain, with the rest obtained from reference TRBV9 and TRBJ2-2, is as follows: DSGVTQTPKHLITATGQRVTLRCSPRSGDLSVYWYQQSLDQGLQFLIQYYNGEERAKGNILERFSAQQFPDLHSELNLSSLELGDSALYFCASSVGGSNTGELFFGEGSRLTVL.

The rearrangement links TRBV27 to TRBJ2-7, with 9 bases that match TRBD1. V was pared by 5 bases and J by 5 bases, with 7 bases of the junction left unmatched. The germline V gene has CDR1 MNHEY and CDR2 SMNVEV (reference sequence). The CDR3 is 14 residues long. The CDR3 spells CASSIRTGVDEQYF. The CDR3 DNA reads TGTGCCAGCAGTATTAGGACAGGGGTGGACGAGCAGTACTTC.

In its sample, this clone was seen a few times. The genes are TRBV6-5 and TRBJ2-5; D gene uncertain. This CDR3 comprises 12 residues. Germline V gene sequence: CDR1 MNHEY, CDR2 SVGAGI. V was clipped by 2 bases and J by 5 bases, with 6 bases between them. DNA for the CDR3: TGTGCCAGCAGTTACAGTGGTGAGACCCAGTACTTC. Translating it yields CASSYSGETQYF.

V usage is TRBV12-3 or TRBV12-4 and J usage is TRBJ1-3; D is ambiguous. V was pared by 3 bases and J by 0 bases, with 3 bases between. There are 13 residues in the CDR3. Written as DNA, the CDR3 is TGTGCCAGCAGTTTTAGCTCTGGAAACACCATATATTTT. This translates into CASSFSSGNTIYF.

The chain links TRBV11-2 to TRBJ1-3, with a weak D call TRBD1 (5 bases). The CDR3 spans 15 residues. V lost 6 bases and J 3 bases, leaving 15 bases between the germline ends. Germline CDR1 is SGHAT and CDR2 is FQNNGV. This CDR3 is CASREVRGSGNTIYF. DNA for the CDR3: TGTGCCAGCAGGGAGGTTAGGGGCAGTGGAAACACCATATATTTT.

The chain joins TRBV5-1 to TRBJ2-1; D is undetermined. The germline V gene has CDR1 SGHRS and CDR2 YFSETQ. CDR3 length: 14 amino acids. The V and J ends lost 0 bases and 7 bases respectively, with 11 bases between them. Here the CDR3 reads CASSLVDLSNEQFF. As DNA, the CDR3 is TGCGCCAGCAGCTTGGTAGATCTGTCGAATGAGCAGTTCTTC.

The chain links TRBV30 to TRBJ2-5, with D maybe TRBD2 (6 bases). This CDR3 is built from 13 residues. V was shortened by 3 bases and J by 2 bases, with 10 bases between the two germline ends. Germline CDR1 is GTSNPN and CDR2 is SVGIG (reference sequence). The CDR3 loop reads CAWSGGGQETQYF. The CDR3 DNA follows: TGTGCCTGGAGCGGTGGGGGGCAAGAGACCCAGTACTTC.

Written as DNA, the CDR3 is TGTGCCAGCAAGCGACTAGCGGGGGGGCCCGGGGAGCTGTTTTTT. Its translation is CASKRLAGGPGELFF. The gene calls are TRBV2 and TRBJ2-2; 14 nucleotides agree with TRBD2. Trimming at V came to 7 bases and at J to 6 bases, leaving 4 bases not matched to a gene. CDR1 is SNHLY and CDR2 is FYNNEI in the germline V gene. This CDR3 comprises 15 residues. The variable domain in full, with the rest retrieved from reference TRBV2 and TRBJ2-2, is EPEVTQTPSHQVTQMGQEVILRCVPISNHLYFYWYRQILGQKVEFLVSFYNNEISEKSEIFDDQFSVERPDGSNFTLKIRSTKLEDSAMYFCASKRLAGGPGELFFGEGSRLTVL.

The genes are TRBV9 and TRBJ2-6; D might be TRBD2 (6 bases). Germline CDR1 and CDR2: SGDLS and YYNGEE. Deletions cut 2 bases from V and 0 bases from J, with 12 bases between. This CDR3 spans 17 amino acids. The CDR3 region is CASSVSLGGSGANVLTF. CDR3 DNA sequence: TGTGCCAGCAGCGTTTCCCTCGGGGGCTCTGGGGCCAACGTCCTGACTTTC.

The rearrangement links TRBV5-1 to TRBJ2-7; D perhaps matches TRBD1 (6 bases). From germline, CDR1 is SGHRS and CDR2 YFSETQ. V lost 0 bases and J lost 3, with 16 bases in between. The CDR3 sequence is 16 residues long. The CDR3: CASSLVSGQGHYEQYF. The CDR3 DNA reads as TGCGCCAGCAGCTTGGTGTCGGGTCAGGGGCACTACGAGCAGTACTTC.

V is TRBV4-2 and J is TRBJ1-2; no clear D. Germline assignment: CDR1 LGHNA and CDR2 YNFKEQ. Deletions cut 0 bases from V and 4 bases from J, with 12 bases between. The length of the CDR3 is 15 residues. The CDR3 sequence: CASSQDKGPFYGYTF. The CDR3 region has the DNA TGTGCCAGCAGCCAAGATAAAGGGCCTTTCTATGGCTACACCTTC.

J is TRBJ1-1 and V is TRBV5-4; D unresolved. With 4 bases removed from V and 0 bases from J, the gap between germline ends came to 13 bases. The CDR3 sequence is 15 residues long. Germline CDR1 and CDR2: SGHNT and YYREEE (reference sequence). CDR3 in amino acids: CASSPRALMNTEAFF. In DNA form, the CDR3 reads TGTGCCAGCAGCCCCCGGGCCTTAATGAACACTGAAGCTTTCTTT.

V usage is TRBV5-4 and J usage is TRBJ2-1; D tentatively reads TRBD1 or TRBD2 (5 bases each). The germline CDR1 and CDR2 sequences are SGHNT and YYREEE (reference sequence). CDR3 length equals 15 residues. The V and J ends lost 0 bases and 6 bases respectively, with 13 bases between them. The CDR3 sequence is CASSLVPDGANEQFF. In DNA, the CDR3 is TGTGCCAGCAGCTTGGTCCCCGACGGGGCCAATGAGCAGTTCTTC. The full variable domain, rest sourced from reference TRBV5-4 and TRBJ2-1, is ETGVTQSPTHLIKTRGQQVTLRCSSQSGHNTVSWYQQALGQGPQFIFQYYREEENGRGNFPPRFSGLQFPNYSSELNVNALELDDSALYLCASSLVPDGANEQFFGPGTRLTVL.

This chain links TRBV18 with TRBJ1-2, with a possible D match to TRBD1 (6 bases). Trimming stripped 6 bases from V and 4 bases from J, with 12 bases between. Germline CDR1 is KGHSH and CDR2 is LQKENI. The CDR3 extends over 13 amino acids. CDR3 DNA: TGTGCCAGCTCGCCGGACAGTACCTATGGCTACACCTTC. It translates to CASSPDSTYGYTF.

The chain combines TRBV2 with TRBJ1-4; D is perhaps TRBD1 (5 bases). Germline V gives CDR1 SNHLY, CDR2 FYNNEI. CDR3 size: 14 residues. V was trimmed by 2 bases and J by 7 bases, leaving 11 bases between them. This CDR3 is CASSELGGGEKLFF. CDR3 nucleotide sequence: TGTGCCAGCAGTGAATTGGGGGGGGGTGAAAAACTGTTTTTT.

The V call is TRBV3-1 (or the pseudogene TRBV3-2), the J call TRBJ1-1; a possible D gene is TRBD1 (5 bases). Germline loops: CDR1 LGHDT, CDR2 YNNKEL (reference sequence). The ends were cut back, 4 bases at V and 4 bases at J, with 16 bases in the middle. The CDR3 length is 15 residues. CDR3 protein: CASSRNPGLSTEAFF. The CDR3, as DNA: TGTGCCAGCAGCCGCAACCCGGGACTCAGCACTGAAGCTTTCTTT.

The chain carries TRBV6-1 and TRBJ1-1; TRBD1 matches at 7 bases. CDR1 is MNHNS, CDR2 SASEGT, per germline. There are 15 residues in the CDR3. The ends lost 2 bases at V and 5 bases at J; junction bases unmatched: 8. The CDR3 region is CASSEHGQDWTEAFF. Written as DNA, the CDR3 is TGTGCCAGCAGTGAACACGGACAGGACTGGACTGAAGCTTTCTTT.

The chain is built from TRBV12-3 or TRBV12-4 and TRBJ2-7; D is undetermined. Trimming shortened V by 3 bases and J by 5 bases, and 11 bases separated the two germline ends. CDR3 length equals 13 residues. CDR3 region: CASSFSLADEQYF. CDR3 sequence (DNA): TGTGCCAGCAGTTTTTCTCTGGCAGACGAGCAGTACTTC.

This clone has just one count. This chain uses TRBV18 with TRBJ1-1; D is undetermined. The V and J ends lost 2 bases and 1 base respectively, with 5 bases between them. The CDR3 spans 13 residues. Germline loops: CDR1 KGHSH, CDR2 LQKENI. CDR3 protein: CASSPIGNTEAFF. As DNA, the CDR3 is TGTGCCAGCTCACCAATAGGGAACACTGAAGCTTTCTTT.